The present entry profiles one TCR beta chain with its context. Its recognized antigen is unknown. Per-nucleotide qualities are absent, and no much larger clonotype sits a single base away. These data are taken from a study of blood T cell repertoires in COVID-19 (TCRdb year 2020). General notes on the study: Samples covering the acute and convalescent phases of COVID-19 were provided by collaborators in the United States, Italy and Spain. Sample metadata almost always included a de-identified subject ID, COVID-19 status, age in years and sex. Samples came from the ongoing ImmuneRACE study (first 160 participants) plus 1,254 subjects from 6 global collaborators. A freely available public database, intended as a resource for researchers studying the immune response to SARS-CoV-2, is where the repertoires were released. Where available, HLA class I and class II types were obtained from metadata supplied by the sample provider rather than from assay-based typing. Deeply sampled blood TCRbeta repertoires from subjects exposed to, actively infected with, or recovered from COVID-19 were included in the dataset. The prospective study material was composed of cDNA or gDNA derived from T cells, B-cell-depleted T cells, or PBMCs.

The junction carries 9 bases between V and J, which are trimmed by 0 bases and 5 bases respectively. CDR1 and CDR2 (SGHNT, YYREEE) derive from the germline V gene (reference sequence). Including the terminal cysteine and phenylalanine, the CDR3 comprises 13 residues. Only the CDR3 DNA stays, 39 bases, in frame from base 1. TCRbeta CDR3 regions were amplified from genomic DNA by means of the immunoSEQ Assay, a bias-controlled multiplex PCR. The paper's data handling went like this. The number of nucleated cells in each sample was estimated from the amplification of reference gene primers within the assay. Sequence reads were collapsed and filtered to measure the absolute abundance of every unique TCRbeta CDR3 rearrangement. For each sample, productive Simpson clonality was calculated as the square root of Simpson's diversity index over productive rearrangements. Held by TCRdb, this immuneACCESS table contains in-frame sequences only and omits some clones. Under half of the omission traces to an unresolved V gene where checked; the cause of the rest is unknown. Clonal size and the V and J genes are those of that table, whereas D and trimming came from the DNA. This sample is represented by under 55,000 clones; 70% to 85% of them were singletons. The ten largest clonotypes hold 30% to 35% of the sample.

Whole blood was collected in K2EDTA tubes by collaborating institutions according to the institutions' own protocols. For TCRbeta analysis, collaborators shipped samples in one of three forms: frozen whole blood, isolated PBMCs, or DNA extracted from either of those sample types. The paper's findings and limits, for the study overall: How much clinical and demographic metadata was included differed by source and by participant, and the metadata was provided uncurated.

This sequence uses TRBV5-4 and TRBJ2-7; matching of 6 bases hints at TRBD2 as the D gene. Source material: peripheral blood. The sequence was obtained from a woman aged 80 or over with acute or convalescent COVID-19. The bases read TGTGCCAGCAGCTTGGTTGGAGGGGACGAGCAGTACTTC. The translation is CASSLVGGDEQYF.